A single sample is the source of the 18 T cell receptor beta chains below, sequenced in a study of naive and memory T cell subsets. An equimolar mix of two oligonucleotides served as the beta constant-region primer for TRBC1 and TRBC2. MiXCR was run by TCRdb on the UMI-ligation and nested PCR reads, yielding one entry per CDR3 protein. The sample holds 89,000 or so distinct CDR3 sequences, around 13% seen once. Sequences were obtained from central memory CD4+ T cells from blood. The receptors were sampled from a human donor in good health.

The CDR3 nucleotides are TGCGCCAGCAGCTTGGAGGGACAGGGGGCCCAGCCCCAGCATTTT. It codes for CASSLEGQGAQPQHF. This chain connects TRBV5-1 to TRBJ1-5, with 12 bases aligning to TRBD1. Germline V gene sequence: CDR1 SGHRS, CDR2 YFSETQ. After removal of 0 bases from V and 7 bases from J, the junction contained 2 bases not matched to a gene. The CDR3 contains 15 residues. Based on the CDR3 plus reference TRBV5-1 and TRBJ1-5, the full variable domain is KAGVTQTPRYLIKTRGQQVTLSCSPISGHRSVSWYQQTPGQGLQFLFEYFSETQRNKGNFPGRFSGRQFSNSRSEMNVSTLELGDSALYLCASSLEGQGAQPQHFGDGTRLSIL.

This chain links TRBV12-3 or TRBV12-4 with TRBJ2-1; 12 bases line up with TRBD2. The CDR3 length is 14 residues. Unmatched junction bases numbered 1, after V lost 4 bases and J lost 6 bases. CDR3 residues: CASSSSGRANEQFF. DNA of the CDR3: TGTGCCAGCAGTTCTAGCGGGAGGGCCAATGAGCAGTTCTTC.

The chain employs TRBV11-2 and TRBJ2-1, with D perhaps being TRBD1 or TRBD2 (5 bases each). Germline V gene data show CDR1 as SGHAT and CDR2 as FQNNGV. The CDR3 runs 14 residues. V lost 5 bases to trimming and J lost 8 bases, with 16 bases between them. CDR3 in DNA: TGTGCCAGCAGCCGCCCTCGGGGACCCCATGAGCAGTTCTTC. Encoded protein: CASSRPRGPHEQFF.

V gene TRBV12-3 or TRBV12-4 combines with J gene TRBJ2-7; D call uncertain. V gave up 5 bases and J gave up 0 bases, with 11 bases separating them. The CDR3 spans 14 residues. Here the CDR3 DNA reads TGTGCCAGCAGTAGCCCGATAGGCTCCTACGAGCAGTACTTC. As protein: CASSSPIGSYEQYF.

This clonotype is medium-sized within its sample. This chain links TRBV4-1 with TRBJ1-6; no clear D. Germline loops: CDR1 MGHRA, CDR2 YSYEKL. This CDR3 spans 16 amino acids. Deletions cut 0 bases from V and 7 bases from J, with 13 bases between. CDR3 region: CASSQDRLYTNSPLHF. The CDR3, as DNA: TGCGCCAGCAGCCAAGATCGGCTTTATACGAATTCACCCCTCCACTTT.

The chain has TRBV20-1 and TRBJ2-5, with 11 bases aligning to TRBD2. Germline CDR1 reads DFQATT; CDR2 reads SNEGSKA (reference sequence). Trimming removed 5 bases from V and 5 bases from J; junction bases left unmatched: 7. The CDR3 totals 14 residues. The CDR3 nucleotides are TGCAGTGCTCCCGGTAGCGGGAGGGCCGAGACCCAGTACTTC. It yields the protein CSAPGSGRAETQYF.

The J gene is TRBJ2-3, the V gene TRBV20-1; 12 nucleotides match TRBD2. V gave up 3 bases and J gave up 3 bases; unmatched junction bases: 10. The CDR3 spans 17 residues. Germline CDR1 DFQATT, CDR2 SNEGSKA (reference sequence). CDR3 amino acids: CSASGVVTSGSTDTQYF. CDR3 nucleotides: TGCAGTGCTAGCGGCGTCGTGACTAGCGGGAGTACAGATACGCAGTATTTT.

This clonotype appeared a few times. V gene TRBV20-1 combines with J gene TRBJ2-3; 8 bases line up with TRBD2. Trimming cost V 4 bases and J 0 bases; bases outside gene matches: 3. CDR3 length equals 14 residues. Germline CDR1 and CDR2: DFQATT and SNEGSKA (reference sequence). The CDR3 DNA sequence: TGCAGTGCTACGGGACTAGGAAGCACAGATACGCAGTATTTT. Its protein is CSATGLGSTDTQYF.

This chain connects TRBV4-3 to TRBJ1-1; tentatively, D is TRBD1 (5 bases). Trimming left V 2 bases short and J 1 base short, with 5 bases between. The CDR3 spans 13 residues. Germline CDR1 is LGHNA and CDR2 is YSLEER. The CDR3 DNA sequence: TGCGCCAGCAGCCAAACAGGGAACACTGAAGCTTTCTTT. This gives the protein CASSQTGNTEAFF.

V gene TRBV6-1 combines with J gene TRBJ2-6; D tentatively reads TRBD1 or TRBD2 (6 bases each). V was trimmed by 2 bases and J by 9 bases, leaving 14 bases between them. The CDR3 has 15 amino acids. The germline V gene has CDR1 MNHNS and CDR2 SASEGT. CDR3 sequence (DNA): TGTGCCAGCAGTGAAATGGGGGGCGACAGCAACGTCCTGACTTTC. Translated: CASSEMGGDSNVLTF.

This clonotype was recorded a few times. The V call is TRBV3-1, the J call TRBJ2-2, with D perhaps TRBD1 or TRBD2 (5 bases each). The CDR3 has 16 residues. V lost 3 bases, J lost 3 bases, and 14 bases lay in between. Germline-derived CDR1 and CDR2 are LGHDT and YNNKEL (reference sequence). CDR3 DNA: TGTGCCAGCAGCCAGGACCCCGGGACCTACACCGGGGAGCTGTTTTTT. Its translation is CASSQDPGTYTGELFF.

This clonotype was recorded a few times. V and J are TRBV20-1 and TRBJ2-7; 13 positions agree with TRBD2. The CDR3 runs to 16 residues. Germline V gene lookup returns CDR1 DFQATT and CDR2 SNEGSKA (reference sequence). V was clipped by 4 bases and J by 2 bases; unmatched bases: 8. CDR3 sequence reads: CSATPGLAGTTYEQYF. The CDR3 nucleotides are TGCAGTGCTACCCCGGGACTAGCGGGGACTACCTACGAGCAGTACTTC.

This clonotype was counted only a few times. In DNA, the CDR3 is TGTGCCAGCAGCGACGGGACAGAAGCTAACTATGGCTACACCTTC. Amino acid sequence: CASSDGTEANYGYTF. This chain joins TRBV7-2 and TRBJ1-2, with TRBD1 matching over 7 bases. CDR3 length: 15 residues. Trimming at V came to 5 bases and at J to 0 bases, leaving 6 bases not matched to a gene. CDR1 is SGHTA, CDR2 FQGNSA, per germline.

The J gene is TRBJ2-7, the V gene TRBV20-1; D is uncertain. The V and J ends lost 6 bases and 0 bases respectively, with 9 bases between them. The CDR3 is 12 amino acids. Germline CDR1 and CDR2: DFQATT and SNEGSKA (reference sequence). CDR3 sequence: CSADTDSYEQYF. DNA of the CDR3: TGCAGTGCCGACACCGACTCCTACGAGCAGTACTTC.

This clonotype showed up just a few times. The chain has TRBV2 and TRBJ1-2, with 8 bases fitting TRBD1. From germline, CDR1 is SNHLY and CDR2 FYNNEI. The CDR3 has 14 residues. With V trimmed by 6 bases and J by 2 bases, 5 bases remained unmatched. CDR3 loop: CASRLSGGNYGYTF. CDR3 DNA: TGTGCCAGCAGACTCTCAGGGGGCAACTATGGCTACACCTTC. Using reference TRBV2 and TRBJ1-2 for the parts outside the CDR3, the full variable domain is EPEVTQTPSHQVTQMGQEVILRCVPISNHLYFYWYRQILGQKVEFLVSFYNNEISEKSEIFDDQFSVERPDGSNFTLKIRSTKLEDSAMYFCASRLSGGNYGYTFGSGTRLTVV.

This clonotype was detected ten times or more. CDR3 sequence reads: CASSYKVGGFSSYEQYF. The CDR3 DNA follows: TGTGCCAGCAGTTACAAGGTCGGCGGGTTTAGCTCCTACGAGCAGTACTTC. The chain links TRBV6-5 to TRBJ2-7, with D possibly matching TRBD2 (5 bases). Trimming cost V 2 bases and J 0 bases, with 17 bases left between them. Looked up from germline, CDR1 is MNHEY and CDR2 is SVGAGI. This CDR3 spans 17 amino acids.

This clonotype was seen only a few times. The V and J genes are TRBV3-2 and TRBJ2-2; the table names TRBD2, a call not compared with the DNA. TRBV3-2 is a recognized pseudogene. This CDR3 is built from 16 residues. The CDR3 here is CASTPSVLPNTGELFF. In DNA, the CDR3 is TGTGCCAGCACCCCCTCCGTTCTACCGAACACCGGGGAGCTGTTTTTT.

The chain carries TRBV5-4 and TRBJ2-5, with D possibly matching TRBD2 (5 bases). Per germline, CDR1 SGHNT and CDR2 YYREEE (reference sequence). The CDR3 runs 16 residues. V was trimmed by 2 bases and J by 7 bases, leaving 21 bases between them. The CDR3 region is CASSFYTNARGMTQYF. In nucleotides, the CDR3 is TGTGCCAGCAGCTTCTATACTAACGCCCGGGGTATGACCCAGTACTTC.